The 26 T cell receptor beta chains in this list originate from one sample, sequenced in a study of blood T cell repertoires in COVID-19. Profiling relied on immunoSEQ multiplex PCR, and the TCRdb table lists in-frame clones only, not all of them. The data show some 99,000 clones, with roughly 83% seen just once and roughly 20% held by the top ten. The sequencing sample was made of peripheral blood. These receptors were obtained from a woman aged 55-70 years with acute or convalescent COVID-19.

This clone was detected once. The rearrangement joins TRBV6-6 to TRBJ2-1, with 11 bases matching TRBD2. The CDR3 length is 15 residues. The V gene end was trimmed by 5 bases and the J gene end by 9 bases; junction bases not matched to a gene: 9. CDR1 is MNHNY and CDR2 is SVGAGI in the germline V gene (reference sequence). As DNA, the CDR3 is TGTGCCAGCAGTAAGGAACTAGCGGGAGTCGGTGAGCAGTTCTTC. Translated: CASSKELAGVGEQFF.

The chain has TRBV24-1 and TRBJ2-7; the match to TRBD1 covers 10 bases. This CDR3 has 17 residues. The V segment lost 3 bases and the J segment 12 bases; nucleotides outside the gene matches: 19. Germline values: CDR1 KGHDR, CDR2 SFDVKD. The CDR3 bases are TGTGCCACCAGTGATCGGTTCACCGGGACAGGGGACGGAAAGTTGTACTTC. This gives the protein CATSDRFTGTGDGKLYF.

This chain links TRBV29-1 with TRBJ2-5; no clear D gene. Trimming left V 7 bases short and J 4 bases short, with 22 bases between. The CDR3 sequence is 15 residues long. Germline CDR1 and CDR2: SQVTM and ANQGSEA. This chain's CDR3 is CSAPPPPGNPETQYF. CDR3 coding DNA: TGCAGCGCCCCCCCTCCCCCAGGAAACCCAGAGACCCAGTACTTC. Supplemented by reference TRBV29-1 and TRBJ2-5, the full variable domain reads SAVISQKPSRDICQRGTSLTIQCQVDSQVTMMFWYRQQPGQSLTLIATANQGSEATYESGFVIDKFPISRPNLTFSTLTVSNMSPEDSSIYLCSAPPPPGNPETQYFGPGTRLLVL.

The chain has TRBV18 and TRBJ2-7; TRBD2 matches at 7 bases. The J segment lost 2 bases and the V segment lost 2 bases, leaving 6 bases of the junction unmatched. Germline assignment: CDR1 KGHSH and CDR2 LQKENI. The CDR3 sequence is 15 residues long. This chain's CDR3 is CASSPSGGRPYEQYF. Written as DNA, the CDR3 is TGTGCCAGCTCACCATCTGGCGGGAGACCCTACGAGCAGTACTTC.

The chain carries TRBV12-3 or TRBV12-4 and TRBJ1-1; D is uncertain. V shed 3 bases and J shed 5 bases, with 10 bases lying between them. The CDR3 is 13 amino acids. This CDR3 is CASSFGFSTEAFF. CDR3 in DNA: TGTGCCAGCAGTTTCGGGTTTAGTACTGAAGCTTTCTTT.

This chain joins TRBV19 and TRBJ1-6; D is perhaps TRBD1 (6 bases). V was clipped by 7 bases and J by 14 bases, with 18 bases between them. This CDR3 has 13 residues. Per the germline V gene, CDR1 is LNHDA and CDR2 is SQIVND (reference sequence). The CDR3 sequence: CASTPGGTKTLHF. DNA for the CDR3: TGTGCCAGTACTCCGGGGGGCACGAAAACCCTCCACTTT.

In its sample, this clone was seen once. CDR3 sequence (DNA): TGCGCCAGCGGATCGGGGGACCGGAACACTGAAGCTTTCTTT. Translation: CASGSGDRNTEAFF. The V call is TRBV5-1, the J call TRBJ1-1; TRBD1 is a possible D gene (5 bases). Germline V gives CDR1 SGHRS, CDR2 YFSETQ. The V end lost 7 bases, the J end lost 1 base, and 14 bases lay between the germline ends. The CDR3 is 14 amino acids.

This chain uses TRBV7-8 with TRBJ1-1; D gene unclear. Per the germline V gene, CDR1 is SGHVS and CDR2 is FQNEAQ. There are 15 residues in the CDR3. V lost 1 base and J lost 0, with 9 bases in between. CDR3 in DNA: TGTGCCAGCAGCTTAGTTCGGGGTATGAACACTGAAGCTTTCTTT. Translated: CASSLVRGMNTEAFF.

J is TRBJ2-7 and V is TRBV5-4, with D perhaps TRBD2 (5 bases). Germline CDR1 and CDR2: SGHNT and YYREEE (reference sequence). The CDR3 has 15 residues. Deletions cut 5 bases from V and 1 base from J, with 16 bases between. The chain's CDR3 is CASSVAGSKSYEQYF. The CDR3 DNA reads TGTGCCAGCAGTGTGGCGGGTTCGAAGTCCTACGAGCAGTACTTC.

The chain joins TRBV7-2 to TRBJ2-1; TRBD2 aligns across 7 bases. The CDR3 runs to 15 residues. Looked up from germline, CDR1 is SGHTA and CDR2 is FQGNSA. The junction had 9 bases not matched to a gene; V was cut back by 6 bases and J by 4 bases. The CDR3 coding sequence is TGTGCCAGCAGAGTACGGGGGGTAGGATACAATGAGCAGTTCTTC. Its translation: CASRVRGVGYNEQFF.

The chain couples TRBV27 to TRBJ2-3, with D perhaps TRBD2 (5 bases). The V end lost 6 bases, the J end lost 4 bases, and 20 bases lay between the germline ends. The CDR3 runs to 16 residues. Germline-derived CDR1 and CDR2 are MNHEY and SMNVEV (reference sequence). Written as DNA, the CDR3 is TGTGCCAGCAGAAATCCTTCGGGAACGAGGGCAGATACGCAGTATTTT. Translation gives CASRNPSGTRADTQYF.

This chain links TRBV10-2 with TRBJ1-2; perhaps TRBD1 as D (5 bases). CDR1 WSHSY and CDR2 SAAADI come from the germline V gene. The CDR3 length is 13 residues. V lost 6 bases, J lost 3 bases, and 11 bases lay in between. CDR3 residues: CASRPGVHYGYTF. The CDR3 bases are TGCGCCAGCAGACCGGGGGTTCACTATGGCTACACCTTC.

The CDR3 is CASSSVRYGYTF. DNA for the CDR3: TGTGCCAGCAGTTCGGTCCGCTATGGCTACACCTTC. This chain connects TRBV6-5 to TRBJ1-2; D is ambiguous. The V gene's germline CDR1 is MNHEY and CDR2 SVGAGI. V was shortened by 4 bases and J by 4 bases, with 7 bases between the two germline ends. The CDR3 is 12 amino acids.

This rearrangement joins TRBV4-3 to TRBJ1-4; TRBD1 agrees at 7 bases. There are 11 residues in the CDR3. Germline V lookup: CDR1 LGHNA, CDR2 YSLEER. Unmatched junction bases numbered 6, after V lost 5 bases and J lost 15 bases. The CDR3 reads CASSNQGVLFF. CDR3 sequence (DNA): TGCGCCAGCAGCAACCAGGGGGTCTTGTTTTTT.

The chain is built from TRBV7-3 and TRBJ1-1, with D possibly matching TRBD1 (6 bases). Germline V CDR1 and CDR2: SGHTA, FQGTGA. The V end lost 1 base, the J end lost 4 bases, and 10 bases lay between the germline ends. This CDR3 has 14 residues. In nucleotides, the CDR3 is TGTGCCAGCAGCTTAAATCTACAGGGCACTGAAGCTTTCTTT. Translation: CASSLNLQGTEAFF.

The rearrangement links TRBV12-3 or TRBV12-4 to TRBJ1-1, with 8 bases matching TRBD1. The V gene end was trimmed by 10 bases and the J gene end by 4 bases; junction bases not matched to a gene: 5. This CDR3 comprises 12 residues. The CDR3 region is CATQGAPTEAFF. In nucleotides, the CDR3 is TGTGCCACCCAGGGGGCGCCCACTGAAGCTTTCTTT.

The genes are TRBV7-2 and TRBJ1-5; 7 bases match TRBD1. J was trimmed by 0 bases and V by 6 bases; bases with no gene match: 5. Germline CDR1 is SGHTA and CDR2 is FQGNSA. The CDR3 is 15 amino acids. CDR3 in DNA: TGTGCCAGCAGATCGGGACAGCATAGCAATCAGCCCCAGCATTTT. This encodes CASRSGQHSNQPQHF.

The chain uses TRBV28 and TRBJ1-2, with 8 bases matching TRBD1. V was pared by 0 bases and J by 7 bases, with 7 bases of the junction left unmatched. This CDR3 comprises 15 residues. Germline V lookup: CDR1 MDHEN, CDR2 SYDVKM. The chain's CDR3 is CASSLWHRGGSGYTF. Written as DNA, the CDR3 is TGTGCCAGCAGTTTATGGCACAGGGGGGGAAGTGGCTACACCTTC.

V and J are TRBV2 and TRBJ2-7; the match to TRBD1 covers 10 bases. The CDR3 consists of 17 residues. Losses at the gene ends were 4 bases for V and 4 bases for J; bases not matched to a gene: 13. Germline values: CDR1 SNHLY, CDR2 FYNNEI. In DNA, the CDR3 is TGTGCCAGCAGTGCAAACCGGAGGGACAGGGGTGGTTACGAGCAGTACTTC. This gives the protein CASSANRRDRGGYEQYF.

To note about this clone: The junction and the germline gene differ at one end; a read error may be behind it. The V and J genes are TRBV7-9 and TRBJ1-2, with D uncertain. The germline gives CDR1 SEHNR, CDR2 FQNEAQ (reference sequence). The CDR3 spans 12 residues. DNA for the CDR3: TGTGCCAGCAGCTTAGGTATTTTGAGTATCCACTTC. Protein sequence: CASSLGILSIHF.

At least ten counts were recorded for this clone. CDR3 loop: CASSLDWDSWELFF. CDR3 in DNA: TGTGCCAGCAGCTTAGATTGGGACAGCTGGGAGCTGTTTTTT. The rearrangement links TRBV7-9 to TRBJ2-2, with 7 nucleotides matching TRBD1. This CDR3 is 14 amino acids long. V was clipped by 1 base and J by 9 bases; unmatched bases: 5. CDR1 SEHNR and CDR2 FQNEAQ come from the germline V gene (reference sequence).

This clone was picked up one time. The rearrangement uses TRBV18 and TRBJ2-7; 10 bases fit TRBD2. With V trimmed by 6 bases and J by 4 bases, 15 bases remained unmatched. Germline V gene lookup returns CDR1 KGHSH and CDR2 LQKENI. The CDR3 totals 17 residues. The CDR3 protein is CASSRISGSGRAYEQYF. The CDR3 nucleotides are TGTGCCAGCTCCCGGATCTCGGGGAGCGGGAGGGCTTACGAGCAGTACTTC.

The gene calls are TRBV4-1 and TRBJ2-1, with TRBD2 as a possible D gene (7 bases). Germline V gene data show CDR1 as MGHRA and CDR2 as YSYEKL. V lost 1 base to trimming and J lost 6 bases, with 16 bases between them. The CDR3 covers 16 residues. In DNA form, the CDR3 reads TGCGCCAGCAGCCAAGGGGGGCGGGAGTTTGGCAATGAGCAGTTCTTC. It encodes CASSQGGREFGNEQFF.

This clone was counted once. J is TRBJ2-7 and V is TRBV12-3 or TRBV12-4; no clear D. The V end lost 3 bases, the J end lost 4 bases, and 7 bases lay between the germline ends. This CDR3 spans 12 amino acids. CDR3 sequence: CASSFPQYEQYF. The DNA for the CDR3 is TGTGCCAGCAGTTTTCCCCAATACGAGCAGTACTTC.

The genes are TRBV6-5 and TRBJ2-3; 11 bases map to TRBD2. Trimming took 7 bases from V and 7 from J; bases not matched to a gene: 7. CDR3 length equals 14 residues. CDR1 and CDR2 from the germline V gene are MNHEY and SVGAGI. CDR3 loop: CASKPGLAEYTQYF. In DNA form, the CDR3 reads TGTGCCAGCAAGCCGGGACTAGCGGAGTATACGCAGTATTTT.

This clone has only one observation. The rearrangement links TRBV6-5 to TRBJ2-7; D not certain. The V end was cut by 7 bases, the J end by 2 bases, with 12 bases between. CDR3 length equals 13 residues. CDR1 is MNHEY, CDR2 SVGAGI, per germline. The CDR3 coding sequence is TGTGCCAGCAAACTGCAGGCCCCCTACGAGCAGTACTTC. Its translation is CASKLQAPYEQYF.